Following are 29 T cell receptor beta chains from one sample sequenced in a study of blood T cell repertoires in COVID-19. The assay was immunoSEQ multiplex PCR, and TCRdb's table has in-frame clones only and misses some. The data hold roughly 56,000 clones, with around 87% observed a single time. The source material was peripheral blood. Receptors were obtained from a man in his fifties with active COVID-19.

The chain recombines TRBV7-2 with TRBJ2-5, with 9 bases identical to TRBD1. Germline CDR1 reads SGHTA; CDR2 reads FQGNSA. V dropped 5 bases and J dropped 2; count of bases not matched to a gene: 6. The CDR3 totals 15 residues. This CDR3 is CASSVGDRAQETQYF. The CDR3 coding sequence is TGTGCCAGCAGCGTAGGGGACAGGGCGCAAGAGACCCAGTACTTC.

The rearrangement links TRBV25-1 to TRBJ1-6; perhaps TRBD1 as D (6 bases). Germline CDR1 and CDR2: MGHDK and SYGVNS. V lost 3 bases and J lost 10, with 13 bases in between. The CDR3 is 14 residues long. This CDR3 is CASSDGQYQSPLHF. The CDR3 DNA is TGTGCCAGCAGTGACGGACAGTACCAATCACCCCTCCACTTT.

The table lists this clone with a count of one. The chain couples TRBV28 to TRBJ2-1, with D possibly being TRBD2 (10 bases). V was shortened by 2 bases and J by 0 bases, with 35 bases between the two germline ends. The V gene's germline CDR1 is MDHEN and CDR2 SYDVKM. CDR3 length: 24 amino acids. The DNA for the CDR3 is TGTGCCAGCAGTTTACCACCGGGACAGGGTTTCGCTAGCGGGGGCCAAAGCTCCTACAATGAGCAGTTCTTC. It codes for CASSLPPGQGFASGGQSSYNEQFF.

The chain has TRBV5-1 and TRBJ2-7; TRBD1 matches 7 bases. CDR1 is SGHRS, CDR2 YFSETQ, per germline. Trimming cost V 2 bases and J 5 bases; bases outside gene matches: 10. CDR3 length: 15 residues. The CDR3 sequence: CASSFLTGRQDEQYF. In DNA form, the CDR3 reads TGCGCCAGCAGCTTCTTGACAGGGCGGCAGGACGAGCAGTACTTC.

This chain links TRBV9 with TRBJ2-7; D might be TRBD1 (6 bases). Germline V gives CDR1 SGDLS, CDR2 YYNGEE. The CDR3 totals 15 residues. V lost 0 bases, J lost 2 bases, and 12 bases lay in between. The CDR3 spells CASSVGNRATYEQYF. DNA of the CDR3: TGTGCCAGCAGCGTAGGGAACAGGGCCACCTACGAGCAGTACTTC.

This sequence joins TRBV9 and TRBJ2-4, with 9 positions matching TRBD1. The CDR3 extends over 16 amino acids. Trimming cost V 4 bases and J 3 bases; bases outside gene matches: 8. Germline CDR1 reads SGDLS; CDR2 reads YYNGEE. The CDR3 loop is CASSPRTGEVKNIQYF. The CDR3 region has the DNA TGTGCCAGCAGCCCTCGGACAGGGGAGGTCAAAAACATTCAGTACTTC.

This sequence joins TRBV5-6 and TRBJ1-5; 8 nucleotides agree with TRBD1. Germline lookup yields CDR1 SGHDT and CDR2 YYEEEE. The CDR3 length is 17 residues. After removal of 3 bases from V and 3 bases from J, the junction contained 11 bases not matched to a gene. CDR3 in amino acids: CASSSRTGYSFNQPQHF. The DNA for the CDR3 is TGTGCCAGCAGCTCTCGGACAGGGTATTCATTCAATCAGCCCCAGCATTTT.

The CDR3 sequence: CASSVSKRGWRVGTGELFF. Written as DNA, the CDR3 is TGTGCCAGCAGCGTCTCCAAGCGGGGGTGGAGGGTGGGCACCGGGGAGCTGTTTTTT. J is TRBJ2-2 and V is TRBV9; TRBD2 matches at 8 bases. V was pared by 2 bases and J by 4 bases, with 16 bases of the junction left unmatched. CDR3 length: 19 residues. Germline V gene lookup returns CDR1 SGDLS and CDR2 YYNGEE.

This clone was detected only a few times. The chain joins TRBV7-9 to TRBJ2-3; TRBD1 aligns across 7 bases. The CDR3 spans 15 residues. Germline trimming cut 4 bases from V and 0 bases from J; bases unmatched to any gene: 4. The germline CDR1 and CDR2 sequences are SEHNR and FQNEAQ (reference sequence). The CDR3 loop is CASSSARGSTDTQYF. In DNA form, the CDR3 reads TGTGCCAGCAGCTCAGCCAGGGGGAGCACAGATACGCAGTATTTT.

V usage is TRBV18 and J usage is TRBJ2-3; 10 bases align to TRBD2. The V gene end was trimmed by 0 bases and the J gene end by 8 bases; junction bases not matched to a gene: 5. Germline CDR1 KGHSH, CDR2 LQKENI. The CDR3 has 15 residues. The CDR3 protein is CASSPPSGGATTQYF. The CDR3 region has the DNA TGTGCCAGCTCACCACCGAGCGGGGGGGCGACTACGCAGTATTTT. The full variable domain, its missing parts supplied by reference TRBV18 and TRBJ2-3, is NAGVMQNPRHLVRRRGQEARLRCSPMKGHSHVYWYRQLPEEGLKFMVYLQKENIIDESGMPKERFSAEFPKEGPSILRIQQVVRGDSAAYFCASSPPSGGATTQYFGPGTRLTVL.

The rearrangement uses TRBV5-5 and TRBJ2-3, with 12 bases identical to TRBD2. Germline values: CDR1 SGHKS, CDR2 YYEKEE (reference sequence). This CDR3 is built from 17 residues. V lost 0 bases, J lost 1 base, and 3 bases stayed unmatched. CDR3 coding DNA: TGTGCCAGCAGCTTGGAGCCTAGCGGGGGGGGCACAGATACGCAGTATTTT. It is translated as CASSLEPSGGGTDTQYF.

The chain joins TRBV18 to TRBJ2-5; 9 bases line up with TRBD1. This CDR3 contains 15 residues. Germline CDR1 KGHSH, CDR2 LQKENI. The ends lost 3 bases at V and 3 bases at J; junction bases unmatched: 5. CDR3 DNA sequence: TGTGCCAGCTCACCCCGGACAGGGGCTGAAGAGACCCAGTACTTC. Amino acid sequence: CASSPRTGAEETQYF.

The CDR3 DNA reads TGTGCCAGCAGGGCCGACAGCAGCAAGTCTAGCACCATATATTTT. Protein product: CASRADSSKSSTIYF. The chain carries TRBV5-4 and TRBJ1-3; perhaps TRBD1 as D (5 bases). Trimming removed 5 bases at V and 9 bases at J, with 21 bases between. Germline V gene lookup returns CDR1 SGHNT and CDR2 YYREEE (reference sequence). The CDR3 contains 15 residues.

This clone is a singleton in its sample. The chain employs TRBV4-3 and TRBJ2-6; TRBD2 might be the D (5 bases). Germline CDR1 is LGHNA and CDR2 is YSLEER. The V end was cut by 0 bases, the J end by 2 bases, with 17 bases between. CDR3 length: 19 amino acids. CDR3 region: CASSQEVPLGRAGANVLTF. DNA of the CDR3: TGCGCCAGCAGCCAAGAGGTGCCCTTAGGGCGGGCTGGGGCCAACGTCCTGACTTTC.

The chain recombines TRBV7-2 with TRBJ2-3, with 7 nucleotides matching TRBD2. The ends lost 1 base at V and 2 bases at J; junction bases unmatched: 6. The CDR3 consists of 16 residues. Germline CDR1 reads SGHTA; CDR2 reads FQGNSA. CDR3 coding DNA: TGTGCCAGCAGCTTAGATCTAGCGGAAGTCACAGATACGCAGTATTTT. Amino acids: CASSLDLAEVTDTQYF.

This sequence joins TRBV7-8 and TRBJ1-1, with D hard to call. V shed 1 base and J shed 1 base, with 13 bases lying between them. This CDR3 spans 16 amino acids. CDR1 is SGHVS and CDR2 is FQNEAQ in the germline V gene. This chain's CDR3 is CASSLVSGWQNTEAFF. The CDR3 DNA sequence: TGTGCCAGCAGCTTAGTATCGGGTTGGCAGAACACTGAAGCTTTCTTT.

This clone was picked up a small number of times. V is TRBV9 and J is TRBJ1-2, with 7 bases that match TRBD1. This CDR3 contains 16 residues. Looked up from germline, CDR1 is SGDLS and CDR2 is YYNGEE. The V segment lost 6 bases and the J segment 2 bases; nucleotides outside the gene matches: 13. In nucleotides, the CDR3 is TGTGCCAGCACCCATAGCCCAGGGACAGAGAACTATGGCTACACCTTC. Protein: CASTHSPGTENYGYTF.

For the CDR3, the DNA is TGCGCCAGCAGCCTAATGAATTCCGACAATGAGCAGTTCTTC. Its translation: CASSLMNSDNEQFF. This rearrangement joins TRBV5-1 to TRBJ2-1; D is uncertain. CDR3 size: 14 residues. V was cut by 4 bases and J by 5 bases, with 13 bases left in between. CDR1 and CDR2 (germline): SGHRS, YFSETQ. The variable domain in full, completed from reference TRBV5-1 and TRBJ2-1, reads KAGVTQTPRYLIKTRGQQVTLSCSPISGHRSVSWYQQTPGQGLQFLFEYFSETQRNKGNFPGRFSGRQFSNSRSEMNVSTLELGDSALYLCASSLMNSDNEQFFGPGTRLTVL.

The chain recombines TRBV6-5 with TRBJ2-5; unclear D gene. The CDR3 runs 13 residues. The germline V and J ends were trimmed by 4 bases and 9 bases, with 15 bases remaining between them. Germline V lookup: CDR1 MNHEY, CDR2 SVGAGI. CDR3 region: CASSLAQGGAQYF. In DNA form, the CDR3 reads TGTGCCAGCAGTTTGGCACAAGGCGGCGCCCAGTACTTC.

V and J are TRBV14 and TRBJ2-3, with 10 bases identical to TRBD2. The germline V gene encodes CDR1 SGHDN and CDR2 FVKESK. J gave up 6 bases and V 0 bases, and 12 bases lay outside the gene matches. The CDR3 runs 18 residues. The CDR3 nucleotides read TGTGCCAGCAGCCAAGATATGGGTCTAGCGGGAGCAGTGGATACGCAGTATTTT. Residues: CASSQDMGLAGAVDTQYF.

This clone turned up a few times. The chain carries TRBV7-9 and TRBJ2-7, with a possible D match to TRBD2 (6 bases). The CDR3 runs to 14 residues. Germline V gene data show CDR1 as SEHNR and CDR2 as FQNEAQ (reference sequence). The germline V and J ends were trimmed by 0 bases and 6 bases, with 12 bases remaining between them. The CDR3 region is CASSLAGRRGEQYF. The CDR3, as DNA: TGTGCCAGCAGCTTAGCGGGGCGGAGGGGCGAGCAGTACTTC.

This rearrangement joins TRBV5-1 to TRBJ1-6; 7 nucleotides align to TRBD1. CDR3 size: 15 residues. Germline V lookup: CDR1 SGHRS, CDR2 YFSETQ. Trimming took 1 base from V and 5 from J; bases not matched to a gene: 3. The CDR3 DNA reads TGCGCCAGCAGCTTGAGGACAGGAAATAATTCACCCCTCCACTTT. Protein product: CASSLRTGNNSPLHF.

This sequence joins TRBV9 and TRBJ2-2, with TRBD2 identical over 12 bases. Germline CDR1 is SGDLS and CDR2 is YYNGEE. V was clipped by 3 bases and J by 1 base; unmatched bases: 4. The CDR3 loop spans 17 amino acids. Here the CDR3 DNA reads TGTGCCAGCAGCGCCAGACTAGCGGGGGAGAACACCGGGGAGCTGTTTTTT. Translated, it gives CASSARLAGENTGELFF.

In this sample, this clone turned up once. The V gene is TRBV5-1, the J gene TRBJ2-5, with D unclear. V shed 1 base and J shed 1 base, with 8 bases lying between them. The V gene's germline CDR1 is SGHRS and CDR2 YFSETQ. The CDR3 contains 14 residues. CDR3 sequence reads: CASSLTNSQETQYF. The CDR3, as DNA: TGCGCCAGCAGCTTGACCAACTCCCAAGAGACCCAGTACTTC. The complete variable domain, with remaining parts taken from reference TRBV5-1 and TRBJ2-5, reads KAGVTQTPRYLIKTRGQQVTLSCSPISGHRSVSWYQQTPGQGLQFLFEYFSETQRNKGNFPGRFSGRQFSNSRSEMNVSTLELGDSALYLCASSLTNSQETQYFGPGTRLLVL.

The chain links TRBV7-9 to TRBJ1-2; the match to TRBD1 covers 9 bases. V was pared by 5 bases and J by 4 bases, with 5 bases of the junction left unmatched. CDR1 is SEHNR and CDR2 is FQNEAQ in the germline V gene (reference sequence). The CDR3 covers 14 residues. CDR3: CASSTGQGTYGYTF. The DNA for the CDR3 is TGTGCCAGCAGCACCGGACAGGGGACCTATGGCTACACCTTC.

The chain combines TRBV18 with TRBJ2-7; no clear D gene. CDR3 length: 15 residues. Trimming cost V 2 bases and J 4 bases, with 15 bases left between them. From germline, CDR1 is KGHSH and CDR2 LQKENI. In DNA form, the CDR3 reads TGTGCCAGCTCACCAGCCCTCGACTCGACTTACGAGCAGTACTTC. It translates to CASSPALDSTYEQYF.

The chain has TRBV21-1 and TRBJ1-6; TRBD1 is taken as the D call from the table, unchecked against the DNA. TRBV21-1 corresponds to a pseudogene. This CDR3 spans 15 amino acids. The DNA of the CDR3 is TGTGCCAGCTTAAAGATCGGCAGGGGTAATTCACCCCTCCACTTT. Protein product: CASLKIGRGNSPLHF.

V is TRBV29-1 and J is TRBJ1-1; TRBD1 agrees at 9 bases. CDR1 is SQVTM and CDR2 is ANQGSEA in the germline V gene. The CDR3 has 14 residues. Losses at the gene ends were 7 bases for V and 5 bases for J; bases not matched to a gene: 11. In DNA form, the CDR3 reads TGCAGCGCATCTACCGGGACAGGGCGGACTGAAGCTTTCTTT. The encoded protein is CSASTGTGRTEAFF. Variable domain in full (rest from reference TRBV29-1 and TRBJ1-1): SAVISQKPSRDICQRGTSLTIQCQVDSQVTMMFWYRQQPGQSLTLIATANQGSEATYESGFVIDKFPISRPNLTFSTLTVSNMSPEDSSIYLCSASTGTGRTEAFFGQGTRLTVV.

The V and J genes are TRBV5-4 and TRBJ1-6; 9 bases line up with TRBD1. Germline loops: CDR1 SGHNT, CDR2 YYREEE (reference sequence). CDR3 length: 15 amino acids. V shed 4 bases, J shed 7 bases, and the junction held 6 bases outside the gene matches. In DNA, the CDR3 is TGTGCCAGCAGCAGGGGACAGGGAGAGAATTCACCCCTCCACTTT. The encoded protein is CASSRGQGENSPLHF.